This TCR beta chain was retrieved from a study of blood T cells in healthy people across ages (dated by TCRdb to between 2014 and 2016). The study in broad terms: In model experiments, template switching captured about one uniquely barcoded TCR beta cDNA molecule for every two T cells. Using deep sequencing normalized with unique cDNA molecular identifiers, the study measured how TCR beta repertoire diversity changes with age. For two donors (one aged 18 to 29 and one aged 80 or older), the study analyzed two additional independent replicas of 1 million unique cDNA reads from the same blood draw. The donors were divided into four age groups: young (average around 16 years), middle-aged (about 39), aged (around 59) and long-lived (roughly 86). To avoid experimental bias, donors of different ages were randomly spread across the sequencing lanes.

Results the study describes overall, beyond this receptor: Compared with the aged group, the long-lived group had more naive CD4+ T cells, fewer expanded clones and increased TCR diversity, suggesting age selection. Because donor CMV infection status was unknown, age-related changes in expanded clonotypes were potentially confounded. As age increased, observed TCR beta diversity per million T cells dropped in a roughly linear way, and a significant reduction was already evident by age about 40. Because profiling used bulk unsorted PBMCs, naive and antigen-experienced compartments could not be compared conclusively. Estimates of total diversity from one million sequenced T cells were regarded as lower bounds and underestimates. Observed TCR beta diversity correlated strongly with the percentage of naive T cells measured by flow cytometry.

This clonotype was seen repeatedly, ten times or more. Its antigen is still unknown. No much larger clone exists at a distance of one base, and base qualities are not known. Systemically healthy Caucasian individuals from Russia, roughly 40 in total and aged about 6 to 100 years, were included as donors. Approximately 9 milliliters of peripheral blood were collected from each donor into EDTA-treated Vacutainer tubes. Ficoll-Paque density-gradient centrifugation was used to isolate PBMCs, with at least 6 million per sample. Trizol reagent was used to extract total RNA from PBMCs, with at least 5.5 micrograms per sample. For every donor, flow cytometry on a PBMC aliquot measured the percentage of naive CD45RAhigh/CD27high T cells. Receptor amplification or capture employed 5' RACE. Sequenced on an Illumina HiSeq 2500. A second PCR of about 6 to 11 cycles was performed with a sample-barcoded 5' primer and a J-beta primer mix. Each TCR beta cDNA molecule received a unique molecular identifier from a template-switch 5' adaptor carrying 12 random nucleotides. Each sample yielded at least 2.5 million CDR3-containing paired-end reads. All of the RNA was converted into first-strand cDNA using the Mint cDNA synthesis kit, with a TRBC-specific oligonucleotide serving as the primer. All cDNA was treated with uracil-DNA glycosylase and then went through a first 18-cycle PCR with the universal primers M1SS and BC2_uni_R. In the paper's pipeline: For normalization, 1 million high-quality reads were randomly selected from each sample, with every read carrying a distinct molecular identifier. Reads sharing molecular identifiers were discarded rather than binned into consensus sequences. MiTCR, run with a Q25 quality threshold and the strictest error-elimination algorithm, handled CDR3 identification, clonotype clustering and error correction. A nonparametric unseen species model using Euler transformation provided a lower-bound estimate of total TCR beta diversity. Using fastp at Q25 and MiXCR, TCRdb reprocessed the public reads and kept productive beta chains. Each entry is one CDR3 protein sequence, shown with its most common DNA and genes. The V and J calls, along with clone size, are taken from TCRdb and not from the paper's own processing. The sample table records around 1.7 million distinct CDR3 sequences; about 28% of these occur just once. The top ten clones comprise approximately 7.7% of the sample.

Sequencing input: blood. The receptor comes from a woman under 40 in good health.

This receptor carries the CDR3 CSTGRAGDEQYF. The sequenced DNA: TGCAGTACTGGCAGGGCGGGGGACGAGCAGTACTTC. Rearrangement joined TRBV20-1 to TRBJ2-7; 7 nucleotides in the junction match TRBD2. The germline V gene encodes CDR1 DFQATT and CDR2 SNEGSKA (reference sequence). V is pruned by 8 bases and J by 5 bases, leaving 9 bases of the junction without a gene match. There are 12 amino acids in the CDR3, from cysteine to phenylalanine inclusive. Only the CDR3 DNA stays, 36 bases, in frame from base 1.